The rows below give T cell receptor beta chains drawn from one sample of a study of T cell responses to AZD1222 COVID-19 vaccine. The table came from immunoSEQ multiplex PCR; TCRdb's copy has only in-frame clones and leaves some out. Recorded here are 150,000 or so clones; the top ten clones represent roughly 2%. The specimen was peripheral blood. These receptors were collected from an adult in good health. Each CDR3 is given with its conserved first and last residue. D genes are given only for firm matches.

v_gene	d_gene	j_gene	CDR3aa	CDR3nt
TRBV4-1	TRBD1	TRBJ1-2	CASSRDRGNYGYTF	TGCGCCAGCAGCCGGGACAGGGGGAACTATGGCTACACCTTC
TRBV4-2	.	TRBJ2-3	CASSQPGGDTQYF	TGTGCCAGCAGCCAACCAGGGGGGGATACGCAGTATTTT
TRBV28	.	TRBJ1-1	CASSLEQGLAFF	TGTGCCAGCAGTCTAGAACAGGGATTGGCTTTCTTT
TRBV14	.	TRBJ2-7	CASSLTLISYEQYF	TGTGCCAGCAGTTTGACCTTGATCTCCTACGAGCAGTACTTC
TRBV5-6	.	TRBJ1-6	CASSLFRRYSPLHF	TGTGCCAGCAGCTTGTTCAGGAGATATTCACCCCTCCACTTT
TRBV7-6	.	TRBJ2-2	CASSLGRATLNTGELFF	TGTGCCAGCAGCTTAGGGCGTGCAACTTTGAACACCGGGGAGCTGTTTTTT
TRBV7-2	TRBD2	TRBJ2-5	CASSFERPGEGETQYF	TGTGCCAGCAGCTTTGAGAGGCCGGGGGAGGGGGAGACCCAGTACTTC
TRBV7-9	.	TRBJ2-5	CASSLSGSGQETQYF	TGTGCCAGCAGCCTAAGCGGATCCGGCCAAGAGACCCAGTACTTC
TRBV11-3	TRBD2	TRBJ2-4	CASSNAGGTDF	TGTGCCAGCAGCAACGCGGGAGGGACGGACTTC
TRBV7-2	.	TRBJ1-2	CASSPRRTPNNYGYTF	TGTGCCAGCAGCCCGAGGAGGACCCCGAACAACTATGGCTACACCTTC
TRBV4-1	.	TRBJ1-6	CASSQDDISYNSPLHF	TGCGCCAGCAGCCAAGACGACATATCCTATAATTCACCCCTCCACTTT
TRBV6-2/TRBV6-3	.	TRBJ2-5	CASSYDVQETQYF	TGTGCCAGCAGTTACGATGTACAAGAGACCCAGTACTTC
TRBV29-1	TRBD1	TRBJ1-1	CSAGTGDTEAFF	TGCAGCGCCGGGACAGGAGACACTGAAGCTTTCTTT
TRBV3-1/TRBV3-2	.	TRBJ1-5	CASSQDSTGQPQHF	TGTGCCAGCAGCCAAGATTCGACAGGCCAGCCCCAGCATTTT
TRBV5-1	.	TRBJ1-3	CASSLGPSSGNTIYF	TGCGCCAGCAGCCTGGGACCTAGCTCTGGAAACACCATATATTTT
TRBV9	.	TRBJ2-3	CASSVTPSGTDTQYF	TGTGCCAGCAGCGTAACCCCTAGTGGCACAGATACGCAGTATTTT
TRBV11-3	.	TRBJ2-7	CASSLVSTGPTYEQYF	TGTGCCAGCAGCTTAGTATCGACAGGCCCTACCTACGAGCAGTACTTC
TRBV6-5	.	TRBJ1-6	CASSYLGLDSPLHF	TGTGCCAGCAGTTACCTGGGATTGGATTCACCCCTCCACTTT
TRBV7-6	TRBD1	TRBJ2-5	CASSLRQGYQETQYF	TGTGCCAGCAGTCTGCGACAGGGATACCAAGAGACCCAGTACTTC
TRBV30	.	TRBJ1-5	CAWSVHSNQPQHF	TGTGCCTGGAGTGTACATAGCAATCAGCCCCAGCATTTT
TRBV9	TRBD1	TRBJ1-4	CASSPLGQGDEKLFF	TGTGCCAGCAGCCCCTTAGGACAGGGCGATGAAAAACTGTTTTTT
TRBV27	TRBD2	TRBJ2-2	CASSASTSGASTGELFF	TGTGCCAGCAGTGCCTCGACTAGCGGGGCCTCGACCGGGGAGCTGTTTTTT
TRBV30	.	TRBJ1-2	CAWAGRYYGYTF	TGTGCCTGGGCCGGCAGGTACTATGGCTACACCTTC
TRBV11-2	TRBD2	TRBJ2-1	CASSLWTSQNNEQFF	TGTGCCAGCAGCCTCTGGACTAGCCAAAACAATGAGCAGTTCTTC